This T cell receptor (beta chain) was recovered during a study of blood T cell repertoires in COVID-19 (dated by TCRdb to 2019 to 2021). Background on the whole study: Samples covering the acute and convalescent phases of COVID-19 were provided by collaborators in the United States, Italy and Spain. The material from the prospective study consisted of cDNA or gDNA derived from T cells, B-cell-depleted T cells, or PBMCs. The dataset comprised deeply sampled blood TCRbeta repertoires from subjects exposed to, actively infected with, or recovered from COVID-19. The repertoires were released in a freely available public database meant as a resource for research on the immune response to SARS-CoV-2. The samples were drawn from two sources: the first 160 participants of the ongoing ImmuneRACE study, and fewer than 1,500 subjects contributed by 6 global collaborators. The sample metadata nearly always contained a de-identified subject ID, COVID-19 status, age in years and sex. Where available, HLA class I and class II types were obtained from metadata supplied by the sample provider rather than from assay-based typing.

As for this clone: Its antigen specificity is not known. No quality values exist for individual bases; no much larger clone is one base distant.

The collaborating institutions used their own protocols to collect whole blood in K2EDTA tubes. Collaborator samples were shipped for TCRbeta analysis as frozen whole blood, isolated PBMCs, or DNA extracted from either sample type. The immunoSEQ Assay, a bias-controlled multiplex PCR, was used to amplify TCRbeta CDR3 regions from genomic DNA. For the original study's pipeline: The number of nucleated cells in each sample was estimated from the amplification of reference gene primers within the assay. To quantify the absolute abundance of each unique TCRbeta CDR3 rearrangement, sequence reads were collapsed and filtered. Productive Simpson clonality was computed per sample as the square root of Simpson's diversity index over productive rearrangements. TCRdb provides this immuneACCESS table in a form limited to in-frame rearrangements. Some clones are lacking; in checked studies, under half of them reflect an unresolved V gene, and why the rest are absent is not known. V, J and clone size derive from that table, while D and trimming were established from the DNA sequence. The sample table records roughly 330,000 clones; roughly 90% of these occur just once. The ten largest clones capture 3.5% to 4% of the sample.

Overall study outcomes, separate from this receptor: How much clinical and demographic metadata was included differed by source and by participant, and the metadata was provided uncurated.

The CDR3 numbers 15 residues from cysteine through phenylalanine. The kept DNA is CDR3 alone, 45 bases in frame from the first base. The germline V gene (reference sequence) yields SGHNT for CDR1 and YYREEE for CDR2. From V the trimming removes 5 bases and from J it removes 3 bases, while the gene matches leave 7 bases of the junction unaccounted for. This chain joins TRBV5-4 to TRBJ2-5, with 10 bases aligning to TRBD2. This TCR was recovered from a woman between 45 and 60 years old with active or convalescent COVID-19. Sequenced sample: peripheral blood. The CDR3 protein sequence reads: CASRKTSGQEETQYF. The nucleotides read TGTGCCAGCAGGAAGACTAGCGGGCAGGAAGAGACCCAGTACTTC.